This T cell receptor beta chain stems from a study of blood T cell repertoires in COVID-19. As originally analysed: Counts of nucleated cells, estimated from reference gene primer amplification, were obtained. Sequencing used immunoSEQ multiplex PCR; TCRdb keeps in-frame clones, though not all of them. For V, J and clone size, that table is used; D and trimming come from the DNA. This table has 250,000 to 350,000 clones, about nine tenths appearing once. With 4 bases clipped from V and 4 bases from J, the junction kept 6 bases outside the gene matches. The CDR3 has 14 residues. The germline CDR1 and CDR2 sequences are WSHSY and SAAADI.

The rearrangement uses TRBV10-2 and TRBJ2-7, with 8 bases matching TRBD2. This TCR derives from a woman aged 25 to 39 with COVID-19, enrolled during active disease. The sample taken for sequencing was peripheral blood. CDR3 residues: CASSVAGGTYEQYF. CDR3 coding DNA: TGCGCCAGCAGTGTGGCGGGAGGAACTTACGAGCAGTACTTC.